This T cell receptor beta chain was identified in a study of T cells of healthy individuals. From the 5' RACE reads, TCRdb called clonotypes with MiXCR, one entry per CDR3 protein. Counted here are fewer than 70,000 distinct CDR3 sequences, about 14% occurring once; the ten biggest clones make up 15% to 20%. V was cut by 7 bases and J by 0 bases, with 13 bases left in between. The germline CDR1 and CDR2 sequences are LNHDA and SQIVND (reference sequence). The CDR3 runs 14 residues. This clonotype was counted between two and nine times. V usage is TRBV19 and J usage is TRBJ2-7; D is perhaps TRBD2 (6 bases). The TCR originated in a human donor in good health. The CDR3, as DNA: TGTGCCAGTACCCCGGGAGCGGTCTCCTACGAGCAGTACTTC. Protein product: CASTPGAVSYEQYF.